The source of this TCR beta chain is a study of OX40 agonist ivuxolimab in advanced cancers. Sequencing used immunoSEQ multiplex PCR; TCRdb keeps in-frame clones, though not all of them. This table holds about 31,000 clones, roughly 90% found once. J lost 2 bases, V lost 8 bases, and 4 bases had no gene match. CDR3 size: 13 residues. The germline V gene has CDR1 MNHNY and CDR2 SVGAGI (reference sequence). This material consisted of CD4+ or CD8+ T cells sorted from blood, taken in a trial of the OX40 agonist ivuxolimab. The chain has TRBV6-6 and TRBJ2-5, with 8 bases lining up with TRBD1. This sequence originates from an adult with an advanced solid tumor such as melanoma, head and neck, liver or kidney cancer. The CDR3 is CASQTGGQETQYF. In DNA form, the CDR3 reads TGTGCCAGCCAAACAGGGGGTCAAGAGACCCAGTACTTC.